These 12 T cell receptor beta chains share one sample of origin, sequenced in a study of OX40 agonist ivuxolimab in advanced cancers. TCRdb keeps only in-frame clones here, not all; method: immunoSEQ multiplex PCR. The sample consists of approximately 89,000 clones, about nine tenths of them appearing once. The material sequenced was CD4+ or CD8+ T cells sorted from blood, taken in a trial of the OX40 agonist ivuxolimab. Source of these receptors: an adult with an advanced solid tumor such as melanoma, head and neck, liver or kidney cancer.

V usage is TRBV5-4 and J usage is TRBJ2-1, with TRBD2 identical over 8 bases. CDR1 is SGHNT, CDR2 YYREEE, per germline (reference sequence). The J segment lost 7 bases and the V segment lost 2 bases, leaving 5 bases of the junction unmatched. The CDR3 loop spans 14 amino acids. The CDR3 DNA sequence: TGTGCCAGCAGCTTCGGGGGGGGAGAGAATGAGCAGTTCTTC. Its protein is CASSFGGGENEQFF.

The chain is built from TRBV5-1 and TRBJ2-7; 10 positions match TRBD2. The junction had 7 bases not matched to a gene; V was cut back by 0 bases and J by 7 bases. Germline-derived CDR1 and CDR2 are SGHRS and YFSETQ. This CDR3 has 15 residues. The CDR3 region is CASSLELAGAGEQYF. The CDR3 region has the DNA TGCGCCAGCAGCTTGGAGCTAGCGGGAGCGGGGGAGCAGTACTTC.

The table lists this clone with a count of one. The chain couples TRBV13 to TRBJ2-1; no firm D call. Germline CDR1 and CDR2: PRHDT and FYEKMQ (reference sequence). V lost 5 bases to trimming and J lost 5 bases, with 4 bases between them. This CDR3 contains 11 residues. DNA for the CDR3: TGTGCCAGCAGCGTAAACAATGAGCAGTTCTTC. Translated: CASSVNNEQFF. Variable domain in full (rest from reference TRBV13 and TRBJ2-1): AAGVIQSPRHLIKEKRETATLKCYPIPRHDTVYWYQQGPGQDPQFLISFYEKMQSDKGSIPDRFSAQQFSDYHSELNMSSLELGDSALYFCASSVNNEQFFGPGTRLTVL.

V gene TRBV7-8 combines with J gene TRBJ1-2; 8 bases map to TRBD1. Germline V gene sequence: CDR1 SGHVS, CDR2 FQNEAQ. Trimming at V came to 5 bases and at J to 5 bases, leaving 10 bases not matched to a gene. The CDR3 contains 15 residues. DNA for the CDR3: TGTGCCAGCAGCGAGGACAGGGTGAAGGAGTATGGCTACACCTTC. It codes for CASSEDRVKEYGYTF.

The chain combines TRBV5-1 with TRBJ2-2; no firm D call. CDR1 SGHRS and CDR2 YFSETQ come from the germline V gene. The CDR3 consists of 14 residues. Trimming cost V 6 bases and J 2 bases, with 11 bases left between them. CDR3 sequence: CASTSVLNTGELFF. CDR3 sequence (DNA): TGCGCCAGCACATCGGTTCTCAACACCGGGGAGCTGTTTTTT.

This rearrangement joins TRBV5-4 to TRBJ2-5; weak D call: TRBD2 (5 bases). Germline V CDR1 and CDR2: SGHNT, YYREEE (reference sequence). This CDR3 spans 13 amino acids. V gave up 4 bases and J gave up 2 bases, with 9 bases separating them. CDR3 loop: CASSPAVQETQYF. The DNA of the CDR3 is TGTGCCAGCAGCCCAGCGGTTCAAGAGACCCAGTACTTC.

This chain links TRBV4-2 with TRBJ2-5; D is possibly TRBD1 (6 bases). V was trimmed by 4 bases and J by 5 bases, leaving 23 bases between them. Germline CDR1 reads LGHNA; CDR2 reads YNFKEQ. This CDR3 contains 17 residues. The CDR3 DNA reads TGTGCCAGCAGCCGAAAAGGACAGACCATAGGGTGGGAGACCCAGTACTTC. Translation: CASSRKGQTIGWETQYF.

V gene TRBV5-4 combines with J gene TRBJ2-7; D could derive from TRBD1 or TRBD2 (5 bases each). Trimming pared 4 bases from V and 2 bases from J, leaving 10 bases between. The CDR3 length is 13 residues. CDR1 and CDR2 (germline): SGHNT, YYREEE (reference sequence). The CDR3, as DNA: TGTGCCAGCAGCCGGGACGGAGCCTACGAGCAGTACTTC. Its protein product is CASSRDGAYEQYF.

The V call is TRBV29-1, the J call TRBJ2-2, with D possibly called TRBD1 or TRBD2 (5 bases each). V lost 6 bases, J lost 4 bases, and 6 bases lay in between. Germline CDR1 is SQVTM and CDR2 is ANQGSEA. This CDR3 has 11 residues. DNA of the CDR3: TGCAGCGTGGGGACCACCGGGGAGCTGTTTTTT. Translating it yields CSVGTTGELFF.

Here the CDR3 DNA reads TGTGCCAGCTCACCACCCACTACAAATGAGCAGTTCTTC. Its protein is CASSPPTTNEQFF. The chain is built from TRBV18 and TRBJ2-1; D gene ambiguous. Germline-derived CDR1 and CDR2 are KGHSH and LQKENI. The V end lost 0 bases, the J end lost 7 bases, and 7 bases lay between the germline ends. The CDR3 extends over 13 amino acids.

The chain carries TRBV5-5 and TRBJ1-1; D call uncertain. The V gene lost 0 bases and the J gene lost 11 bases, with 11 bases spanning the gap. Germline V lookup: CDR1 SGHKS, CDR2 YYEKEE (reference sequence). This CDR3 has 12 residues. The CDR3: CASSLGDIRAFF. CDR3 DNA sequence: TGTGCCAGCAGCTTGGGAGACATAAGGGCTTTCTTT.

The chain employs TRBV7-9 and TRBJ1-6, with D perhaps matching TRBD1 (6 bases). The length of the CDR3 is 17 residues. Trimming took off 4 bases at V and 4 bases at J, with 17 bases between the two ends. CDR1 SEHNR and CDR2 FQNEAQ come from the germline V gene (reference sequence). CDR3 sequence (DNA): TGTGCCAGCAGCTACCTAGAACAGGGTGGATATAATTCACCCCTCCACTTT. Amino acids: CASSYLEQGGYNSPLHF. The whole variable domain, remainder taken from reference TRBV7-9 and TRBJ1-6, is DTGVSQNPRHKITKRGQNVTFRCDPISEHNRLYWYRQTLGQGPEFLTYFQNEAQLEKSRLLSDRFSAERPKGSFSTLEIQRTEQGDSAMYLCASSYLEQGGYNSPLHFGNGTRLTVT.